Following are 24 T cell receptor beta chains from one sample sequenced in a study of blood T cell repertoires in COVID-19. Profiled with immunoSEQ multiplex PCR; TCRdb holds only in-frame clones, not every one. Of a few hundred thousand clones detected, about nine tenths appear once; the ten largest clones hold roughly 2%. Sequencing input: peripheral blood. Receptors originate from a woman aged 50 to 65 with acute or convalescent COVID-19.

CDR3 protein: CAWSGRDSSSSYNSPLHF. CDR3 DNA: TGTGCCTGGAGTGGGAGGGACAGTTCGAGCTCCTATAATTCACCCCTCCACTTT. V usage is TRBV30 and J usage is TRBJ1-6; 7 bases align to TRBD1. The germline V gene has CDR1 GTSNPN and CDR2 SVGIG (reference sequence). The CDR3 loop spans 18 amino acids. J lost 0 bases, V lost 1 base, and 9 bases had no gene match. The variable domain in full, completed from reference TRBV30 and TRBJ1-6, reads SQTIHQWPATLVQPVGSPLSLECTVEGTSNPNLYWYRQAAGRGLQLLFYSVGIGQISSEVPQNLSASRPQDRQFILSSKKLLLSDSGFYLCAWSGRDSSSSYNSPLHFGNGTRLTVT.

This rearrangement joins TRBV3-1 (or the pseudogene TRBV3-2) to TRBJ1-2; D may be TRBD1 (5 bases). The germline V gene has CDR1 LGHDT and CDR2 YNNKEL (reference sequence). V shed 0 bases and J shed 7 bases, with 24 bases lying between them. CDR3 length: 18 amino acids. The CDR3 nucleotides are TGTGCCAGCAGCCAAGATAGTAAGGGGAACCCCAGATACGGTGGCTACACCTTC. It translates to CASSQDSKGNPRYGGYTF.

This chain links TRBV4-1 with TRBJ2-1; 10 bases agree with TRBD1. V shed 4 bases and J 6 bases; nucleotides not matched to a gene: 9. Germline loops: CDR1 MGHRA, CDR2 YSYEKL. The CDR3 runs to 16 residues. The CDR3 is CASSPPWTGGFNEQFF. The CDR3 nucleotides are TGCGCCAGCAGCCCCCCGTGGACAGGGGGTTTCAATGAGCAGTTCTTC.

J is TRBJ1-1 and V is TRBV28; tentative D call: TRBD1 (5 bases). Germline V CDR1 and CDR2: MDHEN, SYDVKM. The CDR3 is 13 residues long. With 3 bases removed from V and 5 bases from J, the gap between germline ends came to 10 bases. As DNA, the CDR3 is TGTGCCAGCAGTTTCCAGGGCGGTACTGAAGCTTTCTTT. It yields the protein CASSFQGGTEAFF.

The J gene is TRBJ2-1, the V gene TRBV21-1; TRBD1, as called in the table, went unchecked against the DNA. TRBV21-1 is tagged as a pseudogene. The CDR3 loop spans 11 amino acids. DNA of the CDR3: TGTGCCATGGACAGGGAGGACGAGCAGTTCTTC. It is translated as CAMDREDEQFF.

The chain links TRBV6-5 to TRBJ1-6; TRBD1 matches at 7 bases. CDR3 length equals 15 residues. CDR1 and CDR2 (germline): MNHEY, SVGAGI. J was trimmed by 10 bases and V by 5 bases; bases with no gene match: 11. Written as DNA, the CDR3 is TGTGCCAGCAGTAGGGCTACAGGGGTGGGATCACCCCTCCACTTT. This encodes CASSRATGVGSPLHF.

The rearrangement links TRBV7-2 to TRBJ2-5; tentative D call: TRBD1 (5 bases). V shed 0 bases and J shed 3 bases, with 11 bases lying between them. CDR1 SGHTA and CDR2 FQGNSA come from the germline V gene. The CDR3 length is 15 residues. As DNA, the CDR3 is TGTGCCAGCAGCTTAGCGGCAGGGATTGAAGAGACCCAGTACTTC. This encodes CASSLAAGIEETQYF.

Worth noting for this clone: This sample includes further DNA sequences coding for the same CDR3. The gene calls are TRBV12-3 or TRBV12-4 and TRBJ2-1; TRBD2 is a possible D gene (5 bases). The CDR3 runs 12 residues. The V gene lost 6 bases and the J gene lost 10 bases, with 13 bases spanning the gap. The CDR3 nucleotides are TGTGCCAGCAGCTTTAGCCGGGGAGAGCAGTTCTTC. It encodes CASSFSRGEQFF.

The chain combines TRBV5-4 with TRBJ1-1, with D maybe TRBD1 (5 bases). CDR1 is SGHNT and CDR2 is YYREEE in the germline V gene (reference sequence). Deletions cut 2 bases from V and 4 bases from J, with 12 bases between. The length of the CDR3 is 14 residues. CDR3 region: CASSLGGAGTEAFF. Here the CDR3 DNA reads TGTGCCAGCAGCTTAGGAGGGGCCGGCACTGAAGCTTTCTTT.

The chain combines TRBV5-6 with TRBJ1-2; D may be TRBD1 (5 bases). The V and J ends lost 1 base and 1 base respectively, with 8 bases between them. Germline lookup yields CDR1 SGHDT and CDR2 YYEEEE. The CDR3 has 14 residues. CDR3 DNA sequence: TGTGCCAGCAGCTTGTCAGGGATTAACTATGGCTACACCTTC. Translated: CASSLSGINYGYTF.

The rearrangement uses TRBV27 and TRBJ1-1; D is possibly TRBD1 (5 bases). V was clipped by 2 bases and J by 4 bases, with 11 bases between them. Germline CDR1 is MNHEY and CDR2 is SMNVEV (reference sequence). The CDR3 is 14 residues long. The CDR3 is CASSLKGTSTEAFF. In nucleotides, the CDR3 is TGTGCCAGCAGTTTAAAGGGGACTAGCACTGAAGCTTTCTTT.

The V call is TRBV2, the J call TRBJ2-3, with a weak D call TRBD1 (5 bases). Trimming cost V 2 bases and J 8 bases, with 5 bases left between them. Germline V lookup: CDR1 SNHLY, CDR2 FYNNEI. This CDR3 has 11 residues. The CDR3 loop is CASSEQGTQYF. For the CDR3, the DNA is TGTGCCAGCAGTGAACAGGGTACGCAGTATTTT.

The V gene is TRBV7-9, the J gene TRBJ2-5, with TRBD2 identical over 8 bases. The length of the CDR3 is 16 residues. V trimming: 3 bases; J trimming: 2 bases; junction bases outside the gene matches: 8. Germline V gives CDR1 SEHNR, CDR2 FQNEAQ (reference sequence). DNA for the CDR3: TGTGCCAGCAGCTTGGGACTAGGGGGTTGGCAAGAGACCCAGTACTTC. Translation gives CASSLGLGGWQETQYF. The variable domain in full, completed from reference TRBV7-9 and TRBJ2-5, reads DTGVSQNPRHKITKRGQNVTFRCDPISEHNRLYWYRQTLGQGPEFLTYFQNEAQLEKSRLLSDRFSAERPKGSFSTLEIQRTEQGDSAMYLCASSLGLGGWQETQYFGPGTRLLVL.

The V call is TRBV6-5, the J call TRBJ2-3; 7 nucleotides line up with TRBD2. Trimming removed 0 bases from V and 1 base from J; junction bases left unmatched: 4. Germline loops: CDR1 MNHEY, CDR2 SVGAGI. The CDR3 runs 16 residues. This CDR3 reads CASSYSRLAGTDTQYF. CDR3 DNA sequence: TGTGCCAGCAGTTACTCGCGGCTAGCGGGCACAGATACGCAGTATTTT.

The rearrangement joins TRBV7-7 to TRBJ2-1, with TRBD1 matching over 10 bases. The CDR3 spans 15 residues. Germline trimming cut 5 bases from V and 6 bases from J; bases unmatched to any gene: 7. Per the germline V gene, CDR1 is SSHAT and CDR2 is FNYEAQ (reference sequence). CDR3 sequence: CASSLRQGATNEQFF. The CDR3 bases are TGTGCCAGCAGCCTACGACAGGGGGCCACCAATGAGCAGTTCTTC.

This clone was recorded only once. The V call is TRBV11-2, the J call TRBJ2-7; TRBD2 matches at 8 bases. J gave up 5 bases and V 2 bases, and 5 bases lay outside the gene matches. The CDR3 has 14 residues. Germline V gene data show CDR1 as SGHAT and CDR2 as FQNNGV. CDR3 nucleotides: TGTGCCAGCAGCTTATCTAGCGGGTCCCACGAGCAGTACTTC. Translated: CASSLSSGSHEQYF. The complete variable domain, with remaining parts taken from reference TRBV11-2 and TRBJ2-7, reads EAGVAQSPRYKIIEKRQSVAFWCNPISGHATLYWYQQILGQGPKLLIQFQNNGVVDDSQLPKDRFSAERLKGVDSTLKIQPAKLEDSAVYLCASSLSSGSHEQYFGPGTRLTVT.

V is TRBV27 and J is TRBJ1-6; 7 bases align to TRBD1. The CDR3 sequence is 15 residues long. V lost 6 bases to trimming and J lost 8 bases; unmatched junction nucleotides: 10. CDR1 is MNHEY and CDR2 is SMNVEV in the germline V gene (reference sequence). The CDR3 loop reads CASRVGTESYSPLHF. The CDR3 coding sequence is TGTGCCAGCAGAGTTGGGACAGAATCCTATTCACCCCTCCACTTT.

CDR3 sequence: CASSQTGATNEKLFF. DNA of the CDR3: TGTGCCAGCAGCCAAACAGGGGCAACTAATGAAAAACTGTTTTTT. V gene TRBV14 combines with J gene TRBJ1-4; 7 bases line up with TRBD1. CDR1 SGHDN and CDR2 FVKESK come from the germline V gene. J was trimmed by 0 bases and V by 2 bases; bases with no gene match: 0. The CDR3 is 15 amino acids.

This clone is a singleton in its sample. The chain links TRBV11-1 to TRBJ2-7, with a tentative D call TRBD2 (6 bases). Looked up from germline, CDR1 is SGHAT and CDR2 is FQDESV (reference sequence). The CDR3 runs 15 residues. V lost 0 bases, J lost 3 bases, and 12 bases lay in between. The CDR3 spells CASSLARGTLYEQYF. DNA of the CDR3: TGTGCCAGCAGCTTAGCGCGCGGGACCCTCTACGAGCAGTACTTC. Full variable domain (remainder filled in from reference TRBV11-1 and TRBJ2-7): EAEVAQSPRYKITEKSQAVAFWCDPISGHATLYWYRQILGQGPELLVQFQDESVVDDSQLPKDRFSAERLKGVDSTLKIQPAELGDSAMYLCASSLARGTLYEQYFGPGTRLTVT.

The V gene is TRBV5-4, the J gene TRBJ1-5, with a possible D match to TRBD1 (6 bases). The CDR3 is 16 residues long. V was pared by 1 base and J by 0 bases, with 11 bases between. Germline CDR1 is SGHNT and CDR2 is YYREEE (reference sequence). DNA for the CDR3: TGTGCCAGCAGCTTGATGACAGGTAATAGCAATCAGCCCCAGCATTTT. It translates to CASSLMTGNSNQPQHF. The full variable domain, its missing parts supplied by reference TRBV5-4 and TRBJ1-5, is ETGVTQSPTHLIKTRGQQVTLRCSSQSGHNTVSWYQQALGQGPQFIFQYYREEENGRGNFPPRFSGLQFPNYSSELNVNALELDDSALYLCASSLMTGNSNQPQHFGDGTRLSIL.

The CDR3 is CSVRGREAGDTQYF. The CDR3, as DNA: TGCAGCGTTCGAGGGCGGGAGGCCGGGGATACGCAGTATTTT. The J gene is TRBJ2-3, the V gene TRBV29-1, with 8 positions matching TRBD2. Trimming took 5 bases from V and 6 from J; bases not matched to a gene: 10. The CDR3 runs to 14 residues. CDR1 is SQVTM, CDR2 ANQGSEA, per germline.

The chain uses TRBV30 and TRBJ1-2, with 8 bases that match TRBD1. The ends lost 3 bases at V and 6 bases at J; junction bases unmatched: 6. Per germline, CDR1 GTSNPN and CDR2 SVGIG (reference sequence). The CDR3 covers 13 residues. CDR3 residues: CAWRYRGLDGYTF. In DNA form, the CDR3 reads TGTGCCTGGAGGTACAGGGGGTTAGATGGCTACACCTTC.

This chain links TRBV6-5 with TRBJ2-5, with D possibly matching TRBD2 (6 bases). The CDR3 has 13 residues. The germline V and J ends were trimmed by 10 bases and 5 bases, with 17 bases remaining between them. Germline lookup yields CDR1 MNHEY and CDR2 SVGAGI. CDR3 nucleotides: TGTGCCACCCGACTCCGGGAGCCGGAGACCCAGTACTTC. It yields the protein CATRLREPETQYF.

This sequence joins TRBV6-2 or TRBV6-3 and TRBJ1-4, with D perhaps matching TRBD1 (6 bases). CDR1 and CDR2 from the germline V gene are MNHEY and SVGEGT. The CDR3 is 21 residues long. V was trimmed by 3 bases and J by 0 bases, leaving 26 bases between them. CDR3 in amino acids: CASSYTTNPGQYAPTNEKLFF. The CDR3 bases are TGTGCCAGCAGTTATACCACAAACCCGGGACAATACGCTCCAACTAATGAAAAACTGTTTTTT.